The 32 T cell receptor beta chains below all came from one sample that was sequenced in a study of shared clonotypes between healthy human individuals. TCRdb's copy holds only in-frame clones and misses some; the assay was immunoSEQ multiplex PCR. The sample lists hundreds of thousands of clones, roughly 72% occurring once. Sequencing was done on a sample of memory CD4+ T cells sorted from blood. Noted subset: CD45RA-negative fraction. These receptors were obtained from a woman in her 30s in good health.

The chain employs TRBV5-4 and TRBJ2-2; TRBD1 is a possible D gene (5 bases). This CDR3 region has 14 residues. V was cut by 0 bases and J by 4 bases, with 7 bases left in between. The germline gives CDR1 SGHNT, CDR2 YYREEE (reference sequence). CDR3 bases: TGTGCCAGCAGCTTGGTAACAGGCACCGGGGAGCTGTTTTTT. Translating it yields CASSLVTGTGELFF.

J is TRBJ2-1 and V is TRBV5-4; TRBD2 matches at 7 bases. The CDR3 spans 15 residues. After removal of 0 bases from V and 5 bases from J, the junction contained 5 bases not matched to a gene. Germline V gives CDR1 SGHNT, CDR2 YYREEE (reference sequence). In DNA form, the CDR3 reads TGTGCCAGCAGCTTGGGTGGACTAGACAACAATGAGCAGTTCTTC. This codes for CASSLGGLDNNEQFF. Full variable domain (rest looked up from reference TRBV5-4 and TRBJ2-1): ETGVTQSPTHLIKTRGQQVTLRCSSQSGHNTVSWYQQALGQGPQFIFQYYREEENGRGNFPPRFSGLQFPNYSSELNVNALELDDSALYLCASSLGGLDNNEQFFGPGTRLTVL.

The chain has TRBV4-2 and TRBJ2-2; 8 bases match TRBD1. Germline assignment: CDR1 LGHNA and CDR2 YNFKEQ. V lost 4 bases, J lost 3 bases, and 1 base stayed unmatched. The CDR3 covers 14 residues. CDR3 in DNA: TGTGCCAGCAGCCCACAGGGGGACACCGGGGAGCTGTTTTTT. It translates to CASSPQGDTGELFF.

This chain uses TRBV19 with TRBJ2-3, with 7 nucleotides matching TRBD2. This CDR3 is built from 13 residues. J lost 3 bases, V lost 6 bases, and 3 bases had no gene match. Germline assignment: CDR1 LNHDA and CDR2 SQIVND (reference sequence). For the CDR3, the DNA is TGTGCCAGTAGAAGGGAGGGGACAGATACGCAGTATTTT. Protein: CASRREGTDTQYF.

CDR3 sequence (DNA): TGTGCCAGCAGCAAGTGGGACTACGAGCAGTACTTC. The encoded protein is CASSKWDYEQYF. The V gene is TRBV11-3, the J gene TRBJ2-7; D remains unclear. The germline CDR1 and CDR2 sequences are SGHNT and YENEEA. The CDR3 has 12 amino acids. V was pared by 5 bases and J by 3 bases, with 8 bases between.

The V and J genes are TRBV6-1 and TRBJ2-7; no firm D call. The CDR3 sequence is 17 residues long. CDR1 and CDR2 from the germline V gene are MNHNS and SASEGT. The V end was cut by 4 bases, the J end by 0 bases, with 19 bases between. CDR3 nucleotides: TGTGCCAGCAGTGGGATATCTGCAGGATACGGCTCCTACGAGCAGTACTTC. As protein: CASSGISAGYGSYEQYF.

The genes are TRBV23-1 and TRBJ1-1, with D maybe TRBD1 (5 bases). TRBV23-1 is treated as an ORF (open reading frame) with a function not yet certain. V lost 0 bases and J 4 bases, leaving 18 bases between the germline ends. The CDR3 loop spans 17 amino acids. The CDR3 spells CASSQSWDRREFTEAFF. Here the CDR3 DNA reads TGCGCCAGCAGTCAATCGTGGGACCGCCGTGAGTTCACTGAAGCTTTCTTT.

V gene TRBV5-1 combines with J gene TRBJ2-5; D remains unclear. The CDR3 has 16 amino acids. Germline CDR1 SGHRS, CDR2 YFSETQ. Trimming shortened V by 0 bases and J by 0 bases, and 12 bases separated the two germline ends. DNA for the CDR3: TGCGCCAGCAGCTTGGCCGTCGGTCATTACCAAGAGACCCAGTACTTC. Translated: CASSLAVGHYQETQYF.

The count of this clone is one. The chain carries TRBV5-1 and TRBJ1-5; D is possibly TRBD1 (5 bases). Trimming stripped 4 bases from V and 9 bases from J, with 17 bases between. Germline V gene data show CDR1 as SGHRS and CDR2 as YFSETQ. CDR3 size: 14 residues. The CDR3: CASSPGGAGLPQHF. In nucleotides, the CDR3 is TGCGCCAGCAGCCCCGGCGGGGCTGGCTTGCCCCAGCATTTT.

This sequence joins TRBV7-3 and TRBJ2-5; no firm D call. V was shortened by 2 bases and J by 4 bases, with 8 bases between the two germline ends. Looked up from germline, CDR1 is SGHTA and CDR2 is FQGTGA. CDR3 length: 13 residues. The CDR3 protein is CASSLGMRETQYF. The CDR3 DNA follows: TGTGCCAGCAGCTTAGGGATGAGAGAGACCCAGTACTTC.

The table lists this clone with a count of one. The genes are TRBV5-1 and TRBJ1-2; 10 nucleotides agree with TRBD1. Per the germline V gene, CDR1 is SGHRS and CDR2 is YFSETQ. Trimming cost V 0 bases and J 3 bases; bases outside gene matches: 8. This CDR3 has 17 residues. The CDR3 bases are TGCGCCAGCAGCTTGGCCGGGACAGGGGACTTTGACTATGGCTACACCTTC. Its protein is CASSLAGTGDFDYGYTF. The variable domain in full, with the rest retrieved from reference TRBV5-1 and TRBJ1-2, is KAGVTQTPRYLIKTRGQQVTLSCSPISGHRSVSWYQQTPGQGLQFLFEYFSETQRNKGNFPGRFSGRQFSNSRSEMNVSTLELGDSALYLCASSLAGTGDFDYGYTFGSGTRLTVV.

The chain couples TRBV9 to TRBJ2-1, with 7 positions matching TRBD1. The CDR3 consists of 13 residues. Trimming took 3 bases from V and 3 from J; bases not matched to a gene: 0. CDR1 and CDR2 from the germline V gene are SGDLS and YYNGEE. This CDR3 is CASSGTGYNEQFF. The CDR3 coding sequence is TGTGCCAGCAGCGGGACAGGCTACAATGAGCAGTTCTTC.

The V and J genes are TRBV28 and TRBJ2-7; 9 nucleotides match TRBD1. In germline, CDR1 is MDHEN, CDR2 SYDVKM. V trimming: 5 bases; J trimming: 4 bases; junction bases outside the gene matches: 9. The CDR3 is 15 residues long. Here the CDR3 DNA reads TGTGCCAGCAGTAAACCGGGACAGGGAGGGTACGAGCAGTACTTC. Translated: CASSKPGQGGYEQYF.

Here the CDR3 DNA reads TGTGCCAGCAGCAAATTTCGGACTCAAAATTACTCCTACGAGCAGTACTTC. It translates to CASSKFRTQNYSYEQYF. The V call is TRBV21-1, the J call TRBJ2-7; the table's D gene call, TRBD2, was not cross checked with the DNA. TRBV21-1 is noted as a pseudogene. The CDR3 runs 17 residues.

The chain links TRBV27 to TRBJ2-7; D could derive from TRBD1 or TRBD2 (5 bases each). The V and J ends lost 9 bases and 0 bases respectively, with 15 bases between them. The CDR3 length is 14 residues. Germline V CDR1 and CDR2: MNHEY, SMNVEV (reference sequence). This chain's CDR3 is CASRTLGGSYEQYF. The CDR3 region has the DNA TGTGCCAGTCGGACCCTTGGGGGCTCCTACGAGCAGTACTTC.

The chain has TRBV11-2 and TRBJ1-1; TRBD1 aligns across 8 bases. V lost 4 bases and J lost 5; bases outside the gene matches: 18. The CDR3 sequence is 18 residues long. CDR1 is SGHAT, CDR2 FQNNGV, per germline. CDR3 DNA sequence: TGTGCCAGCAGCTCCCGCTGGCCGGTCACAGGGGGGGATACTGAAGCTTTCTTT. Protein product: CASSSRWPVTGGDTEAFF.

This clone occurred many times. The chain employs TRBV9 and TRBJ1-2; tentative D call: TRBD1 (6 bases). Germline CDR1 SGDLS, CDR2 YYNGEE. V shed 3 bases and J shed 8 bases, with 17 bases lying between them. The CDR3 spans 14 residues. The CDR3 nucleotides are TGTGCCAGCAGCGCCAACAGGGTAGGGGAGGGCTACACCTTC. Its translation: CASSANRVGEGYTF.

This clone occurred a few times. The chain uses TRBV2 and TRBJ1-3; 8 bases are shared with TRBD1. The V segment lost 6 bases and the J segment 3 bases; nucleotides outside the gene matches: 7. Germline CDR1 SNHLY, CDR2 FYNNEI. The CDR3 is 15 residues long. The CDR3 spells CASRERQGFGNTIYF. CDR3 in DNA: TGTGCCAGCAGGGAACGACAGGGGTTTGGAAACACCATATATTTT.

This clone was picked up a small number of times. J is TRBJ1-1 and V is TRBV29-1; D is unresolved. CDR1 and CDR2 from the germline V gene are SQVTM and ANQGSEA. V was clipped by 4 bases and J by 0 bases, with 12 bases between them. The CDR3 spans 14 residues. As DNA, the CDR3 is TGCAGCGTTGTTGTCGCCACCATGAACACTGAAGCTTTCTTT. Translation: CSVVVATMNTEAFF.

The V call is TRBV28, the J call TRBJ2-6, with 7 bases identical to TRBD1. This CDR3 spans 16 amino acids. The trim removed 11 bases at V and 1 base at J, leaving 11 bases unmatched. Germline CDR1 reads MDHEN; CDR2 reads SYDVKM. The CDR3 DNA is TGTGCCGCAAGAGGGGCAGGGGGTTCTGGGGCCAACGTCCTGACTTTC. Its protein is CAARGAGGSGANVLTF.

The CDR3 region has the DNA TGTGCCAGCAGCTCCAGGGTGGGTAGCGGGACGAACACCGGGGAGCTGTTTTTT. Translation gives CASSSRVGSGTNTGELFF. V and J are TRBV7-2 and TRBJ2-2, with 8 bases lining up with TRBD2. Germline CDR1 reads SGHTA; CDR2 reads FQGNSA. The CDR3 extends over 18 amino acids. Germline trimming cut 4 bases from V and 0 bases from J; bases unmatched to any gene: 10. The full variable domain, its missing parts supplied by reference TRBV7-2 and TRBJ2-2, is GAGVSQSPSNKVTEKGKDVELRCDPISGHTALYWYRQSLGQGLEFLIYFQGNSAPDKSGLPSDRFSAERTGGSVSTLTIQRTQQEDSAVYLCASSSRVGSGTNTGELFFGEGSRLTVL.

CDR3 region: CASSADGGLADTQYF. The CDR3 DNA reads as TGTGCCAGCAGTGCCGATGGGGGTTTGGCAGATACGCAGTATTTT. The chain employs TRBV2 and TRBJ2-3; either TRBD1 or TRBD2 may supply D (5 bases each). Germline lookup yields CDR1 SNHLY and CDR2 FYNNEI. This CDR3 region has 15 residues. Trimming pared 4 bases from V and 4 bases from J, leaving 15 bases between.

The rearrangement uses TRBV6-6 and TRBJ2-3; possible D gene TRBD1, 7 bases. Germline CDR1 reads MNHNY; CDR2 reads SVGAGI (reference sequence). The ends were cut back, 6 bases at V and 2 bases at J, with 15 bases in the middle. The CDR3 runs 15 residues. The CDR3 nucleotides are TGTGCCAGCAGCCCAGGGGGGTCCCTCACAGATACGCAGTATTTT. As protein: CASSPGGSLTDTQYF.

This rearrangement joins TRBV15 to TRBJ1-3; D is possibly TRBD1 (5 bases). This CDR3 comprises 15 residues. Germline values: CDR1 LNHNV, CDR2 YYDKDF (reference sequence). Trimming shortened V by 3 bases and J by 4 bases, and 13 bases separated the two germline ends. For the CDR3, the DNA is TGTGCCACCAGCAGTCCAGGGAGGGACGGAAACACCATATATTTT. Translation gives CATSSPGRDGNTIYF.

This chain uses TRBV10-1 with TRBJ2-7, with D possibly matching TRBD2 (5 bases). V lost 8 bases and J lost 2, with 10 bases in between. Germline-derived CDR1 and CDR2 are WNHNN and SYGVQD (reference sequence). The CDR3 covers 12 residues. The CDR3 reads CASGRDPYEQYF. The CDR3 DNA follows: TGCGCCAGCGGACGGGATCCCTACGAGCAGTACTTC.

The chain couples TRBV2 to TRBJ1-1; TRBD1 is a possible D gene (6 bases). V was cut by 2 bases and J by 2 bases, with 18 bases left in between. The CDR3 is made up of 17 amino acids. Per germline, CDR1 SNHLY and CDR2 FYNNEI. This chain's CDR3 is CASSERDTGRLNTEAFF. CDR3 DNA: TGTGCCAGCAGTGAACGGGACACTGGGCGCTTAAACACTGAAGCTTTCTTT.

CDR3 loop: CSVEVSHQKGVEAFF. CDR3 nucleotides: TGCAGCGTTGAAGTGTCGCATCAAAAAGGGGTTGAAGCTTTCTTT. The chain employs TRBV29-1 and TRBJ1-1; D may be TRBD1 (5 bases). V lost 1 base and J lost 7, with 19 bases in between. The CDR3 extends over 15 amino acids. The germline V gene has CDR1 SQVTM and CDR2 ANQGSEA.

Comment on this clone: In the same sample, other DNA sequences code for this CDR3. The V call is TRBV6-1, the J call TRBJ2-7, with TRBD2 matching over 9 bases. Germline assignment: CDR1 MNHNS and CDR2 SASEGT. The CDR3 contains 14 residues. V shed 7 bases, J shed 4 bases, and the junction held 8 bases outside the gene matches. CDR3: CASILAGTSYEQYF. The CDR3 bases are TGTGCCAGCATCCTAGCGGGAACTTCTTACGAGCAGTACTTC.

The chain combines TRBV6-5 with TRBJ2-7, with a weak D call TRBD1 (5 bases). Germline values: CDR1 MNHEY, CDR2 SVGAGI. The CDR3 totals 13 residues. Trimming removed 6 bases at V and 0 bases at J, with 9 bases between. The chain's CDR3 is CASSYRNSYEQYF. For the CDR3, the DNA is TGTGCCAGCAGCTACAGGAACTCCTACGAGCAGTACTTC.

In the case of this clone: The same CDR3 is also encoded by other DNA sequences in this sample. The CDR3 loop reads CASSIRGGLTDTQYF. The CDR3 DNA is TGTGCCAGTAGTATCCGGGGCGGTCTCACAGATACGCAGTATTTT. The chain is built from TRBV19 and TRBJ2-3; either TRBD1 or TRBD2 may fit D (5 bases each). Germline CDR1 LNHDA, CDR2 SQIVND (reference sequence). The CDR3 consists of 15 residues. V shed 3 bases and J shed 2 bases, with 12 bases lying between them. Supplemented by reference TRBV19 and TRBJ2-3, the full variable domain reads DGGITQSPKYLFRKEGQNVTLSCEQNLNHDAMYWYRQDPGQGLRLIYYSQIVNDFQKGDIAEGYSVSREKKESFPLTVTSAQKNPTAFYLCASSIRGGLTDTQYFGPGTRLTVL.

Details on this clone: The same CDR3 arises from other DNA sequences in this sample as well. The chain recombines TRBV6-6 with TRBJ1-4; D ambiguous. Germline V gene lookup returns CDR1 MNHNY and CDR2 SVGAGI (reference sequence). V dropped 2 bases and J dropped 3 bases, with 4 bases sitting between them. This CDR3 is built from 13 residues. CDR3 sequence (DNA): TGTGCCAGCAGTTACCAATCTAATGAAAAACTGTTTTTT. Encoded protein: CASSYQSNEKLFF.

The chain links TRBV11-2 to TRBJ1-3; D remains unclear. Trimming left V 8 bases short and J 1 base short, with 12 bases between. The CDR3 covers 14 residues. Germline lookup yields CDR1 SGHAT and CDR2 FQNNGV. Here the CDR3 DNA reads TGTGCCAGCTCGAGCAGACTTTCTGGAAACACCATATATTTT. This encodes CASSSRLSGNTIYF.